This is a list of T cell receptor beta chains from one sample in a study of early T cells in non-severe SARS-CoV-2 infection. TCRdb ran MiXCR on the 5' RACE reads and lists one entry per CDR3 protein. The repertoire consists of roughly 90,000 distinct CDR3 sequences, with about 14% occurring once and the leading ten covering roughly 6%. The sample taken for sequencing was whole blood. The receptors shown here come from an adult who was a healthcare worker with PCR-confirmed SARS-CoV-2 infection or an uninfected control (not recorded which). CDR3s include the opening cysteine and the closing phenylalanine or tryptophan. The order of the fields is CDR3 protein, D gene, V gene, J gene. D genes are given only for firm matches.

CASSLKGLSSYNSPLHF	.	TRBV27	TRBJ1-6
CASRDRGSQKLFF	TRBD1	TRBV2	TRBJ1-4
CASSLEDRGRTEAFF	TRBD1	TRBV7-6	TRBJ1-1
CAWSGQGNYGYTF	TRBD1	TRBV30	TRBJ1-2
CATKSTDTQYF	.	TRBV28	TRBJ2-3
CAISERTESYGYTF	.	TRBV10-3	TRBJ1-2
CASSAQTGDGYTF	TRBD1	TRBV9	TRBJ1-2
CAHRGAGTEAFF	.	TRBV28	TRBJ1-1
CASSSGQRFWDTF	TRBD1	TRBV28	TRBJ1-2
CSVHDRSYEQYF	.	TRBV29-1	TRBJ2-7
CASSPRGGSDEQYF	TRBD2	TRBV19	TRBJ2-7
CASRSALAGGTRLYEQYF	TRBD2	TRBV4-2	TRBJ2-7
CASSLTLITDTQYF	.	TRBV5-5	TRBJ2-3
CASRGPLLPGNTIYF	.	TRBV13	TRBJ1-3
CSVEVVGQVLEQYF	TRBD1	TRBV29-1	TRBJ2-7
CASSYSTGSGGTPYEQYF	TRBD2	TRBV6-2/TRBV6-3	TRBJ2-7
CASSRGPYEQYF	.	TRBV12-3/TRBV12-4	TRBJ2-7
CASSPGTVRNTIYF	TRBD1	TRBV12-3/TRBV12-4	TRBJ1-3
CASSNRDRVYEQYF	TRBD1	TRBV6-6	TRBJ2-7
CASSTTGSDYGYTF	.	TRBV28	TRBJ1-2
CASSAMGLAGETQYF	TRBD2	TRBV9	TRBJ2-5
CAIGDRGLDEQFF	TRBD1	TRBV10-3	TRBJ2-1
CASSTDYEQYF	.	TRBV7-8	TRBJ2-7
CSAPEPGQGITEAFF	TRBD1	TRBV20-1	TRBJ1-1
CASSAGDSGNEQYF	TRBD1	TRBV9	TRBJ2-7
CASDRGNTGELFF	TRBD1	TRBV11-2	TRBJ2-2
CASSQDWGGRAQYF	.	TRBV3-1	TRBJ2-5
CASFSRDNYGYTF	.	TRBV19	TRBJ1-2
CASSGRSAANEKLFF	.	TRBV2	TRBJ1-4
CASTQMGTDTQYF	.	TRBV13	TRBJ2-3
CASRKPGTSAETQYF	TRBD2	TRBV25-1	TRBJ2-5
CASSPPLAGSGTQYF	TRBD2	TRBV13	TRBJ2-3
CSVEDPRGGDYGYTF	.	TRBV29-1	TRBJ1-2
CSARGSQGWGYTF	.	TRBV20-1	TRBJ1-2
CASSPTAGYEQYF	.	TRBV11-2	TRBJ2-7
CASSSAGGPYNEQFF	TRBD2	TRBV11-2	TRBJ2-1
CASSLGVYEQYF	.	TRBV5-4	TRBJ2-7
CASSQDRLSYGYTF	.	TRBV3-1	TRBJ1-2
CSAPLAGFEQFF	TRBD2	TRBV20-1	TRBJ2-1
CASSPPNVNTEAFF	.	TRBV18	TRBJ1-1
CASSEGQGYQPQHF	TRBD1	TRBV2	TRBJ1-5
CASTDGRHITGELFF	.	TRBV6-2/TRBV6-3	TRBJ2-2
CSARMTGGYTEAFF	TRBD1	TRBV20-1	TRBJ1-1
CATGTNNEQFF	.	TRBV24-1	TRBJ2-1
CASSGTVGTGNTIYF	TRBD1	TRBV6-6	TRBJ1-3
CASSYSGGGSQPQHF	.	TRBV6-2/TRBV6-3	TRBJ1-5
CASSLDRRQELFF	.	TRBV11-2	TRBJ2-1
CATGPGISGNTIYF	.	TRBV14	TRBJ1-3
CASSETQRPYNSPLHF	.	TRBV9	TRBJ1-6
CASSLGGKPVETQYF	.	TRBV11-2	TRBJ2-5
CASSQETSGLTYEQYF	TRBD2	TRBV4-1	TRBJ2-7
CASSSTGLQETQYF	.	TRBV7-8	TRBJ2-5
CASSLDGGLASDTQYF	TRBD2	TRBV27	TRBJ2-3
CASSFPGGGTGELFF	.	TRBV12-3/TRBV12-4	TRBJ2-2
CASSADRAVSSGANVLTF	TRBD1	TRBV25-1	TRBJ2-6
CASSEGASGYGYTF	TRBD1	TRBV2	TRBJ1-2
CASSVLSGAPGYGYTF	.	TRBV7-9	TRBJ1-2
CASSRSSGANVLTF	.	TRBV14	TRBJ2-6
CASSSPWTDTQYF	.	TRBV7-9	TRBJ2-3
CASTRPPSTDTQYF	.	TRBV6-2/TRBV6-3	TRBJ2-3